This T cell receptor (beta chain) was identified in a study of PD-1 blockade in classical Hodgkin lymphoma. Looking at the study overall: Nivolumab dosing for patients was 3 mg/kg, administered intravenously every 2 weeks.

Using immunoSEQ multiplex PCR, the repertoire was profiled, and TCRdb retains in-frame clones only, with some absent. Here the sample spans about 98,000 clones, roughly 81% being singletons. Study outcomes and limitations: Patients with a complete response exhibited baseline diversity comparable to newly diagnosed patients. Newly diagnosed patients reportedly trailed healthy donors in baseline TCR diversity. A significant rise in TCR diversity was seen by C4D1 for CD4+ cells but not for CD8+ cells.

Note on this clone: Its matching antigen is unknown.

Trimming cost V 4 bases and J 10 bases; bases outside gene matches: 4. The germline gives CDR1 SGDLS, CDR2 YYNGEE. The CDR3 loop spans 14 amino acids. With no exception, relapse followed autologous stem cell transplantation in all patients, and brentuximab vedotin exposure varied. The chain links TRBV9 to TRBJ2-3; 15 nucleotides align to TRBD2. This receptor was identified in a human donor with classical Hodgkin lymphoma. This specimen was peripheral blood mononuclear cells (PBMCs), taken before the second cycle of nivolumab. CDR3 residues: CASSPGLAGGSQYF. DNA for the CDR3: TGTGCCAGCAGCCCGGGACTAGCGGGAGGATCGCAGTATTTT.